A single sample is the source of the 2 T cell receptor beta chains below, sequenced in a study of blood T cell repertoires in COVID-19. Data came from immunoSEQ multiplex PCR; TCRdb stores just in-frame clones and leaves some out. The table records 400,000 to 450,000 clones, about 90% of them present only once. The sequenced sample was peripheral blood. Every receptor here comes from a man aged 18 to 30 with COVID-19, enrolled during active disease.

The V and J genes are TRBV30 and TRBJ1-5; D is ambiguous. The CDR3 is made up of 12 amino acids. Germline V gene sequence: CDR1 GTSNPN, CDR2 SVGIG (reference sequence). The V and J ends lost 2 bases and 10 bases respectively, with 12 bases between them. The CDR3 DNA is TGTGCCTGGAGTTTCGACGTGGGCCCCCAGCATTTT. It specifies CAWSFDVGPQHF.

This clone occurred a few times. The chain's CDR3 is CASGSGGPYNEQFF. The CDR3 bases are TGTGCCAGCGGATCGGGGGGGCCCTACAATGAGCAGTTCTTC. This chain joins TRBV2 and TRBJ2-1; 8 nucleotides line up with TRBD2. The CDR3 consists of 14 residues. With 8 bases clipped from V and 2 bases from J, the junction kept 5 bases outside the gene matches. Per the germline V gene, CDR1 is SNHLY and CDR2 is FYNNEI.